These T cell receptor beta chains were read from a single sample in a study of regulatory T cells in long-lasting Graves disease. Via MiXCR, TCRdb re-called the multiplex PCR reads, giving one row per CDR3 protein. The table lists some 370,000 distinct CDR3 sequences, roughly 24% of them singletons, with less than 30% in the top ten. This material consisted of peripheral blood mononuclear cells (PBMCs), taken when the disease was refractory, from a patient treated with antithyroid drugs. Receptors were obtained from a woman aged 40 to 50 with Graves disease. Each CDR3 is given with its conserved first and last residue. A D gene is named only where the DNA matches it firmly. Some rows have no size entry. The others give once, few or many, or a class for an expanded clone.

D gene	clone size	V gene	J gene	CDR3 protein	CDR3 DNA
TRBD2	many	TRBV15	TRBJ2-5	CATSRRAGLETQYF	TGTGCCACCAGCAGGCGAGCGGGACTGGAGACCCAGTACTTC
.	.	TRBV19	TRBJ2-7	CASSKGGEIYEQYF	TGTGCCAGTAGTAAGGGGGGGGAGATCTACGAGCAGTACTTC
TRBD2	few	TRBV5-1	TRBJ2-7	CASSPLGTSASYEQYF	TGCGCCAGCAGCCCCCTCGGGACTAGCGCCTCCTACGAGCAGTACTTC
.	few	TRBV28	TRBJ2-3	CASSPRQGTDTQYF	TGTGCCAGCAGCCCAAGACAGGGCACAGATACGCAGTATTTT
.	.	TRBV5-5	TRBJ2-5	CASSFGPGEETQYF	TGTGCCAGCAGCTTTGGCCCTGGGGAAGAGACCCAGTACTTC
.	.	TRBV5-1	TRBJ1-2	CASSSPKVPGRTPLYGYTF	TGCGCCAGCAGCAGCCCTAAGGTGCCGGGACGAACTCCGCTCTATGGCTACACCTTC
.	.	TRBV10-2	TRBJ2-7	CASSERAGVVEQYF	TGCGCCAGCAGTGAGAGGGCAGGGGTGGTCGAGCAGTACTTC
.	.	TRBV13	TRBJ1-1	CASSPRVSGPEAFF	TGTGCCAGCAGCCCGAGGGTTTCAGGGCCTGAAGCTTTCTTT
.	.	TRBV20-1	TRBJ1-1	CSASLIRTGTGTEAFF	TGCAGTGCTAGTTTGATCCGTACAGGGACGGGAACTGAAGCTTTCTTT
.	.	TRBV28	TRBJ2-1	CASGGGGSEQFF	TGTGCCAGCGGAGGGGGGGGGTCTGAGCAGTTCTTC
.	.	TRBV3-1	TRBJ2-6	CASSQVSAGMVAGANVLTF	TGTGCCAGCAGCCAAGTTTCGGCAGGGATGGTGGCTGGGGCCAACGTCCTGACTTTC
.	.	TRBV12-3/TRBV12-4	TRBJ2-3	CASREEGDTQYF	TGTGCCAGCAGAGAGGAGGGAGATACGCAGTATTTT
.	many	TRBV7-4	TRBJ2-7	CASSTRGGTYEQYF	TGTGCCAGCAGCACCAGGGGGGGAACCTACGAGCAGTACTTC
.	many	TRBV29-1	TRBJ2-5	CSVARQLKETQYF	TGCAGCGTTGCTCGACAGTTAAAAGAGACCCAGTACTTC
.	few	TRBV20-1	TRBJ1-5	CSATPGTGDNQPQHF	TGCAGTGCTACCCCCGGGACGGGGGACAATCAGCCCCAGCATTTT
TRBD1	many	TRBV28	TRBJ2-1	CASYGQGDEQFF	TGTGCCAGTTATGGACAGGGGGATGAGCAGTTCTTC
TRBD2	few	TRBV2	TRBJ2-7	CASSLGLVQSYEQYF	TGTGCCAGCAGCTTGGGACTAGTTCAGTCCTACGAGCAGTACTTC
.	many	TRBV7-2	TRBJ2-2	CASSFTGELFF	TGTGCCAGCAGTTTCACCGGGGAGCTGTTTTTT
.	many	TRBV29-1	TRBJ1-1	CSVEDQGGTEAFF	TGCAGCGTTGAAGATCAAGGGGGCACTGAAGCTTTCTTT
.	many	TRBV28	TRBJ2-2	CASSFRGAGTGELFF	TGTGCCAGCAGTTTTCGGGGGGCTGGGACCGGGGAGCTGTTTTTT
.	many	TRBV6-1	TRBJ2-4	CASSVGGKNIQYF	TGTGCCAGCAGTGTTGGGGGAAAAAACATTCAGTACTTC
TRBD2	many	TRBV10-1	TRBJ2-7	CTSSDGVAGGAEQYF	TGCACCAGCAGTGATGGAGTAGCGGGAGGGGCCGAGCAGTACTTC
.	.	TRBV29-1	TRBJ1-4	CSIAGPNEKLFF	TGCAGCATCGCGGGCCCTAATGAAAAACTGTTTTTT
.	few	TRBV5-8	TRBJ1-5	CASSPPGAGRYQPQHF	TGTGCCAGCAGCCCCCCGGGTGCAGGCCGGTATCAGCCCCAGCATTTT
.	.	TRBV18	TRBJ2-4	CASSPRRGKPNIQYF	TGTGCCAGCTCACCTAGACGGGGGAAGCCAAACATTCAGTACTTC
.	few	TRBV13	TRBJ1-1	CASSGHGLNTEAFF	TGTGCCAGCAGCGGCCACGGACTGAACACTGAAGCTTTCTTT
.	.	TRBV28	TRBJ2-3	CASRISGLATDTQYF	TGTGCCAGCAGGATTTCGGGACTCGCCACAGATACGCAGTATTTT
TRBD1	many	TRBV12-5	TRBJ1-1	CASGLVTGGLRTEAFF	TGTGCTAGTGGTTTGGTGACAGGGGGGCTGCGGACTGAAGCTTTCTTT
.	.	TRBV20-1	TRBJ1-3	CSAWISGNTIYF	TGCAGTGCTTGGATCTCTGGAAACACCATATATTTT
.	.	TRBV7-9	TRBJ2-2	CASSLESGHLTGELFF	TGTGCCAGCAGCTTAGAGTCCGGACATCTCACCGGGGAGCTGTTTTTT
TRBD1	many	TRBV2	TRBJ1-6	CASTPRTGFYNSPLHF	TGTGCCAGCACCCCCCGGACAGGGTTTTATAATTCACCCCTCCACTTT
.	few	TRBV15	TRBJ1-1	CATSKSPANTEAFF	TGTGCCACCAGCAAAAGTCCAGCGAACACTGAAGCTTTCTTT
.	.	TRBV7-9	TRBJ1-1	CASSTQAEAFF	TGTGCCAGCAGCACCCAGGCTGAAGCTTTCTTT
.	.	TRBV7-9	TRBJ2-3	CASSLWGLAAPHTQYF	TGTGCCAGCAGCTTATGGGGCCTAGCTGCCCCCCATACGCAGTATTTT
TRBD1	many	TRBV11-2	TRBJ2-7	CASSPLMDRGPYEQYF	TGTGCCAGCAGCCCCCTTATGGACAGGGGTCCCTACGAGCAGTACTTC
.	.	TRBV19	TRBJ1-5	CASSFSNSNQPQHF	TGTGCCAGTAGTTTCAGCAATAGCAATCAGCCCCAGCATTTT
TRBD2	few	TRBV2	TRBJ2-5	CASVLAGTIRDTQYF	TGTGCCAGCGTCTTAGCGGGAACAATAAGAGATACCCAGTACTTC
TRBD2	many	TRBV20-1	TRBJ2-7	CSARGLAGLGSSYEQYF	TGCAGTGCCCGGGGACTAGCGGGCTTAGGGTCCTCCTACGAGCAGTACTTC
.	few	TRBV9	TRBJ2-2	CASSVAPHTGELFF	TGTGCCAGCAGCGTAGCCCCTCATACCGGGGAGCTGTTTTTT
.	.	TRBV7-8	TRBJ1-6	CASSLGGSAPLHF	TGTGCCAGCAGCTTAGGGGGTTCGGCACCCCTCCACTTT
.	many	TRBV2	TRBJ1-5	CASSVGRQPQHF	TGTGCCAGCAGTGTGGGGCGTCAGCCCCAGCATTTT
.	few	TRBV19	TRBJ1-2	CASSIRQYGYTF	TGTGCCAGTAGTATAAGACAGTATGGCTACACCTTC
TRBD2	.	TRBV27	TRBJ2-3	CASRGLAGSDTQYF	TGTGCCAGCAGGGGACTAGCGGGGTCAGATACGCAGTATTTT
.	many	TRBV12-3/TRBV12-4	TRBJ2-7	CASSSRLSYEQYF	TGTGCCAGCAGCTCGAGACTCTCCTACGAGCAGTACTTC